The next 3 T cell receptor beta chains were all read from a single sample in a study of blood T cell repertoires in COVID-19. This table comes from immunoSEQ multiplex PCR, and its TCRdb copy is limited to in-frame clones, with some not included. The table shows approximately 440,000 clones, with around 90% occurring only once. Sequencing used PBMCs or T cells enriched from blood (not recorded which). These receptors all stem from a woman between 18 and 30 years old who had recovered from COVID-19.

The rearrangement links TRBV28 to TRBJ1-4, with D hard to call. The CDR3 runs 14 residues. Looked up from germline, CDR1 is MDHEN and CDR2 is SYDVKM. V was clipped by 3 bases and J by 11 bases, with 16 bases between them. In DNA form, the CDR3 reads TGTGCCAGCAGTTTGACCACGGGGTCTGGGAAACTGTTTTTT. Translated, it gives CASSLTTGSGKLFF.

The rearrangement links TRBV10-3 to TRBJ1-4; D perhaps matches TRBD1 (6 bases). CDR1 and CDR2 from the germline V gene are ENHRY and SYGVKD. V gave up 2 bases and J gave up 3 bases, with 13 bases separating them. The CDR3 loop spans 16 amino acids. The CDR3 coding sequence is TGTGCCATCAGTGAGCAAGGGGGGGCTGCTAATGAAAAACTGTTTTTT. Amino acids: CAISEQGGAANEKLFF.

Regarding this clone: Additional DNA sequences in this sample encode the identical CDR3. V is TRBV6-5 and J is TRBJ2-7, with D tentatively TRBD2 (5 bases). Germline V CDR1 and CDR2: MNHEY, SVGAGI. The CDR3 runs to 14 residues. Trimming pared 0 bases from V and 2 bases from J, leaving 8 bases between. CDR3 residues: CASSYSRVTYEQYF. In DNA form, the CDR3 reads TGTGCCAGCAGTTACTCGCGGGTGACCTACGAGCAGTACTTC.